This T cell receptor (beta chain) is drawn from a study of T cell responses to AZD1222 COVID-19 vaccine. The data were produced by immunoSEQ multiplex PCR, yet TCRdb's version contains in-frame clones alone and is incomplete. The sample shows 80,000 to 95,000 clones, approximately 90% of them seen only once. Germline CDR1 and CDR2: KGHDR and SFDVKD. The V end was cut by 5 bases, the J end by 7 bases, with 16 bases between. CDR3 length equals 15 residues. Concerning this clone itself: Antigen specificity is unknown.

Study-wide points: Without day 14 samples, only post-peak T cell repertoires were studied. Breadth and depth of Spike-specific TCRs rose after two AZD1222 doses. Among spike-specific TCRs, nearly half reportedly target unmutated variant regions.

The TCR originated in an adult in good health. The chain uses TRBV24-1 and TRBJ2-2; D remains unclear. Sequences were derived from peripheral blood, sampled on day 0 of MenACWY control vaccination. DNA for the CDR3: TGTGCCACCAGTGCCCGAGGAAGTTTCGGCGGGGAGCTGTTTTTT. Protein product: CATSARGSFGGELFF.